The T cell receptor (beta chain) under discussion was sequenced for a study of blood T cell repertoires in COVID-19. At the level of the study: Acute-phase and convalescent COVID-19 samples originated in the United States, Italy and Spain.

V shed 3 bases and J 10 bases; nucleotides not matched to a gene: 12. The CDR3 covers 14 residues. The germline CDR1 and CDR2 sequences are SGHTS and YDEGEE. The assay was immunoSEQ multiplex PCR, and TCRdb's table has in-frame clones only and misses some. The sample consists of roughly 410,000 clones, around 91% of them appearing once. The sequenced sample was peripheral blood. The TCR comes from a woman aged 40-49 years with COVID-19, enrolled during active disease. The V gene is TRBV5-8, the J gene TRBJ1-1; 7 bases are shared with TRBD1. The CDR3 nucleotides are TGTGCCAGCAGCTCACAGGGGTTGTACATTGGAGCTTTCTTT. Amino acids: CASSSQGLYIGAFF.